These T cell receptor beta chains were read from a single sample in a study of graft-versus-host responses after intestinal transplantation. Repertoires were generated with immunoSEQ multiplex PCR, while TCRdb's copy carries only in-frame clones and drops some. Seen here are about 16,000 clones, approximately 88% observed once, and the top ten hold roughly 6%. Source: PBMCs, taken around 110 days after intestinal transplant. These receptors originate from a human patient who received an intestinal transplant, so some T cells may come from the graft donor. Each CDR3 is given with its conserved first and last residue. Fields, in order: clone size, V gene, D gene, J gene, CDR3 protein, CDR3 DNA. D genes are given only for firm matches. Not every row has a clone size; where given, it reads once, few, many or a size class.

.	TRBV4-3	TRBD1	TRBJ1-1	CASSQDIGTVSRAFF	TGCGCCAGCAGCCAAGATATAGGGACAGTTTCCCGAGCTTTCTTT
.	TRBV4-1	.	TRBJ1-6	CASSHLGSLPYNSPLHF	TGCGCCAGCAGCCACCTGGGCAGCCTACCCTATAATTCACCCCTCCACTTT
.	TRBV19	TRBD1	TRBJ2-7	CASSPGRQGTYEQYF	TGTGCCAGTAGTCCTGGGAGACAGGGAACCTACGAGCAGTACTTC
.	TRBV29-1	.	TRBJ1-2	CSVISKGPNYGYTF	TGCAGCGTTATAAGCAAAGGCCCTAACTATGGCTACACCTTC
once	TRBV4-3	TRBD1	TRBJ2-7	CASSQDRQGISEQYF	TGCGCCAGCAGCCAAGATCGACAGGGTATATCGGAGCAGTACTTC
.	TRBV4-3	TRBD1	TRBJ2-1	CASSQETGLEQFF	TGCGCCAGCAGCCAAGAGACAGGGCTTGAGCAGTTCTTC
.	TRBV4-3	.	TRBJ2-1	CASSQGYSPYNEQFF	TGCGCCAGCAGCCAGGGCTATAGCCCCTACAATGAGCAGTTCTTC
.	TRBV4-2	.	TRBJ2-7	CASSQEGGAGHSYEQYF	TGTGCCAGCAGCCAAGAGGGGGGGGCGGGGCATTCCTACGAGCAGTACTTC
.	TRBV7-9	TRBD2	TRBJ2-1	CASSRGAGVGNEQFF	TGTGCCAGCAGCCGCGGAGCGGGAGTCGGAAATGAGCAGTTCTTC
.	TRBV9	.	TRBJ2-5	CASSVENRVETQYF	TGTGCCAGCAGCGTTGAAAACAGGGTAGAGACCCAGTACTTC
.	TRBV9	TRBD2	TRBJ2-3	CASSVGGSSDTQYF	TGTGCCAGCAGCGTAGGCGGGAGTTCAGATACGCAGTATTTT
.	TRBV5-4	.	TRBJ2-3	CASSLALGRASTDTQYF	TGTGCCAGCAGCTTGGCCTTGGGGCGGGCGAGCACAGATACGCAGTATTTT
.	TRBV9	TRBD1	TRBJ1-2	CASSASGGAGGYTF	TGTGCCAGCAGCGCATCAGGGGGAGCGGGGGGCTACACCTTC
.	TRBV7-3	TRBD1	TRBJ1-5	CASSLTGNNQPQHF	TGTGCCAGCAGCTTGACAGGGAACAATCAGCCCCAGCATTTT
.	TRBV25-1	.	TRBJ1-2	CASSAGIYGYTF	TGTGCCAGCAGTGCTGGTATCTATGGCTACACCTTC
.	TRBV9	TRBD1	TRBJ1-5	CASSGTGDNQPQHF	TGTGCCAGCAGCGGGACAGGGGACAATCAGCCCCAGCATTTT
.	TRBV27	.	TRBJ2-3	CASSSGGIGTQYF	TGTGCCAGCAGTTCTGGGGGGATAGGTACGCAGTATTTT
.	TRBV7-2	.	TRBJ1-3	CASSFEGGAGNTIYF	TGTGCCAGCAGCTTCGAAGGGGGAGCTGGAAACACCATATATTTT
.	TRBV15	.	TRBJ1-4	CATSREISGAYNEKLFF	TGTGCCACCAGCAGAGAAATCTCCGGGGCCTATAATGAAAAACTGTTTTTT
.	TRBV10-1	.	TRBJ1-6	CASSEPNRPSSYNSPLHF	TGCGCCAGCAGTGAGCCGAACAGGCCAAGCTCCTATAATTCACCCCTCCACTTT
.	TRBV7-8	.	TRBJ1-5	CASSFGINQPQHF	TGTGCCAGCAGCTTCGGGATCAATCAGCCCCAGCATTTT
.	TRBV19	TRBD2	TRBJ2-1	CASSRTSENEQFF	TGTGCCAGTAGCAGAACTAGCGAGAATGAGCAGTTCTTC
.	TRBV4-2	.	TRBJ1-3	CASSQVSTGLTGNTIYF	TGTGCCAGCAGCCAAGTTTCCACAGGGTTGACTGGAAACACCATATATTTT
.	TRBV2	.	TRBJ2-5	CASRTRTLEGETQYF	TGTGCCAGCAGAACAAGAACACTTGAGGGAGAGACCCAGTACTTC
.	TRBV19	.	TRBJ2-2	CASSIVGTGELFF	TGTGCCAGTAGTATAGTCGGGACCGGGGAGCTGTTTTTT
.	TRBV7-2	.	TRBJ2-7	CASSLGLGDEQYF	TGTGCCAGCAGCTTAGGCCTAGGGGACGAGCAGTACTTC
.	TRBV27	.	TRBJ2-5	CASSLNLREQYF	TGTGCCAGCAGCCTCAACCTACGAGAGCAGTACTTC
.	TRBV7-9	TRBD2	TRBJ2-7	CASSLRAGIPEQYF	TGTGCCAGCAGCTTAAGAGCGGGGATTCCCGAGCAGTACTTC
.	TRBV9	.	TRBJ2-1	CASSAGRLNEQFF	TGTGCCAGCAGCGCGGGACGTTTAAATGAGCAGTTCTTC
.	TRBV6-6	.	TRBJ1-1	CASSYGTANTEAFF	TGTGCCAGCAGTTACGGGACGGCTAACACTGAAGCTTTCTTT
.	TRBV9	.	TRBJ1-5	CASSVTASNQPQHF	TGTGCCAGCAGCGTTACTGCAAGCAATCAGCCCCAGCATTTT
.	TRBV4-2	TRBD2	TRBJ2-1	CASSQDPSGSNEQFF	TGTGCCAGCAGCCAAGACCCAAGCGGGAGTAATGAGCAGTTCTTC
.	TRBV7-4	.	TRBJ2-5	CASSPGSHWDQETQYF	TGTGCCAGCAGCCCAGGATCCCATTGGGACCAAGAGACCCAGTACTTC
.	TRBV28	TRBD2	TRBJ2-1	CASSLYWLAGSGEQFF	TGTGCCAGCAGTTTATACTGGCTAGCGGGATCGGGTGAGCAGTTCTTC
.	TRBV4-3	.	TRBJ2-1	CASSEEASSASYNEQFF	TGCGCCAGCAGCGAAGAGGCAAGTAGCGCCTCCTACAATGAGCAGTTCTTC
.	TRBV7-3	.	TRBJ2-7	CASSFGGRSEQYF	TGTGCCAGCAGCTTCGGGGGTCGAAGCGAGCAGTACTTC
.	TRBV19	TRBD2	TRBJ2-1	CASSTRTSGNDNEQFF	TGTGCCAGTAGTACGCGGACTAGCGGGAATGACAATGAGCAGTTCTTC
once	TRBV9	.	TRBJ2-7	CASSVGQGAYEQYF	TGTGCCAGCAGCGTAGGTCAGGGCGCCTACGAGCAGTACTTC
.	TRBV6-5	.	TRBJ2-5	CASSETETQYF	TGTGCCAGCAGTGAAACGGAGACCCAGTACTTC
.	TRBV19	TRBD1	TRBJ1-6	CASSIRRGTVSSPLHF	TGTGCCAGTAGTATTCGGCGCGGGACAGTAAGCTCACCCCTCCACTTT
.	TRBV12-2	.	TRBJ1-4	CASRLGYGGSDSTNEKLFF	TGTGCAAGTCGCTTAGGGTACGGGGGGAGTGACTCAACTAATGAAAAACTGTTTTTT
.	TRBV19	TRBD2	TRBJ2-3	CASSRASGDTDTQYF	TGTGCCAGTAGTAGGGCTAGCGGGGATACAGATACGCAGTATTTT
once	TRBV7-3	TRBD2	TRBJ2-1	CASSLIPREAPYNEQFF	TGTGCCAGCAGCTTGATTCCGCGGGAGGCCCCCTACAATGAGCAGTTCTTC
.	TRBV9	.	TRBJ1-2	CASSPRLSSVGAADYGYTF	TGTGCCAGCAGCCCAAGGCTCTCCTCCGTTGGCGCTGCTGACTATGGCTACACCTTC
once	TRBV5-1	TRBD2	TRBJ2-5	CASSTGTSGRMGFQETQYF	TGCGCCAGCAGCACCGGGACTAGCGGGAGAATGGGATTCCAAGAGACCCAGTACTTC
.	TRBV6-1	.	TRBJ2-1	CASSANRDREQFF	TGTGCCAGCAGTGCTAACAGGGACCGTGAGCAGTTCTTC
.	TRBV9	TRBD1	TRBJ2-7	CASSAGQVPYEQYF	TGTGCCAGCAGCGCGGGACAGGTCCCCTACGAGCAGTACTTC
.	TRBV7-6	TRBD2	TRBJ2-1	CASSQRLGGYNEQFF	TGTGCCAGCAGCCAACGGCTGGGGGGGTACAATGAGCAGTTCTTC